The rows below give T cell receptor beta chains drawn from one sample of a study of T cells in Graves' hyperthyroidism and ophthalmopathy. TCRdb recomputed calls from the multiplex PCR reads with MiXCR, one row per CDR3 protein. The table lists 250,000 or so distinct CDR3 sequences, about 14% of them singletons. What was sequenced was blood. Receptors originate from a woman aged 40 to 49 with Graves' hyperthyroidism that later progressed to Graves' ophthalmopathy. Both conserved end residues are part of each CDR3. A D gene is named only where the DNA matches it firmly. Expanded clones are given a class, and other clones once, few, many or no size at all.

V gene	J gene	clone size	D gene	CDR3 DNA	CDR3 protein
TRBV7-2	TRBJ2-1	many	.	TGTGCCAGCAGCTTAGCGGGAGAAGCTCTGTGGAATGAGCAGTTCTTC	CASSLAGEALWNEQFF
TRBV19	TRBJ2-2	few	TRBD1	TGTGCCAGTAGGGTACAGGGGCTCACGAACACCGGGGAGCTGTTTTTT	CASRVQGLTNTGELFF
TRBV24-1	TRBJ2-2	few	.	TGTGCCACAGCCGGACTGACGAACACCGGGGAGCTGTTTTTT	CATAGLTNTGELFF
TRBV18	TRBJ2-3	many	TRBD2	TGTGCCAGCTCACCGAAGGGAGGGCGCACAGATACGCAGTATTTT	CASSPKGGRTDTQYF
TRBV2	TRBJ2-5	many	TRBD2	TGTGCCAGCAGTAAGCGGGGTCAAGAGACCCAGTACTTC	CASSKRGQETQYF
TRBV6-1	TRBJ1-1	many	.	TGTGCCAGCAGTAAAAGGGAGTTGAACACTGAAGCTTTCTTT	CASSKRELNTEAFF
TRBV20-1	TRBJ1-1	many	.	TGCAGTGCTAGAGACCCCAGGGGATCCCCTGAAGCTTTCTTT	CSARDPRGSPEAFF
TRBV6-5	TRBJ1-1	many	TRBD1	TGTGCCAGCAGTTACGTCGGGGACAGGGAAGCTTTCTTT	CASSYVGDREAFF
TRBV29-1	TRBJ2-3	.	TRBD1	TGCAGCGTCCAATGGGACAGGTCTTCAGATACGCAGTATTTT	CSVQWDRSSDTQYF
TRBV28	TRBJ2-3	many	TRBD1	TGTGCCAGCAGCTTACGACAGGGCTGGCCAGATACGCAGTATTTT	CASSLRQGWPDTQYF
TRBV15	TRBJ2-2	many	TRBD2	TGTGCCACCAGATGGACTAGCGGGGGTACCGGGGAGCTGTTTTTT	CATRWTSGGTGELFF
TRBV7-3	TRBJ1-1	.	.	TGTGCCAGCAGCTTAAAGGGTCAGGGGATGAGGGCTGAAGCTTTCTTT	CASSLKGQGMRAEAFF
TRBV6-1	TRBJ1-1	many	TRBD1	TGTGCCAGCCACCTTGTCCCAGGGGGAAACACTGAAGCTTTCTTT	CASHLVPGGNTEAFF
TRBV20-1	TRBJ1-5	many	.	TGCAGTGCTAGGGGTACTGGTATGCAGCCCCAGCATTTT	CSARGTGMQPQHF
TRBV2	TRBJ2-1	.	TRBD2	TGTGCCAGCACAGCGGGAGGGTTTAATGAGCAGTTCTTC	CASTAGGFNEQFF
TRBV6-5	TRBJ1-1	many	.	TGTGCCAGCAGTTACTCGACTACAGGGCGGAACACTGAAGCTTTCTTT	CASSYSTTGRNTEAFF
TRBV2	TRBJ2-7	.	TRBD2	TGTGCCTACGGGCGGGGACTAGCGGGAGTTCAACCCTACGAGCAGTACTTC	CAYGRGLAGVQPYEQYF
TRBV6-5	TRBJ1-1	many	.	TGTGCCAGCAGTTACGGGGGGGACACTGAAGCTTTCTTT	CASSYGGDTEAFF
TRBV28	TRBJ1-1	many	.	TGTGCCAGCAGTTCTGGCACTGAAGCTTTCTTT	CASSSGTEAFF
TRBV2	TRBJ1-1	many	.	TGTGCCAGCAGTGATCGCAGGGGAGAGTTCACTGAAGCTTTCTTT	CASSDRRGEFTEAFF
TRBV11-2	TRBJ2-1	many	.	TGTGCCAGCAGCCCCGACAGCTATGAGCAGTTCTTC	CASSPDSYEQFF
TRBV6-1	TRBJ1-4	many	.	TGTGCCAGCAGCCGGACAGATAATGAAAAACTGTTTTTT	CASSRTDNEKLFF
TRBV14	TRBJ1-1	many	.	TGTGCCAGCAGCCAAGACAGTAGGGGATGGGGCCTGAACACTGAAGCTTTCTTT	CASSQDSRGWGLNTEAFF
TRBV2	TRBJ2-5	many	.	TGTGCCAGCAGTAACAGGGAAGAGACCCAGTACTTC	CASSNREETQYF
TRBV30	TRBJ2-1	many	.	TGTGCCTGGAGCCCGGTCGGCCGCCTAGCAGATGAGCAGTTCTTC	CAWSPVGRLADEQFF
TRBV6-1	TRBJ1-1	many	.	TGTGCCAGCAGTGGCTGGGGCGCGGACACTGAAGCTTTCTTT	CASSGWGADTEAFF
TRBV7-2	TRBJ1-5	.	.	TGTGCCAGCAGCACGACGGGGGATCAGCCCCAGCATTTT	CASSTTGDQPQHF
TRBV11-2	TRBJ1-1	.	TRBD1	TGTGCCAGCAACCACCCGGGACAGGGAGCCACTGAAGCTTTCTTT	CASNHPGQGATEAFF
TRBV18	TRBJ1-1	many	.	TGTGCCAGCTCACGGACGTCGGAGGGACTCACCACTGAAGCTTTCTTT	CASSRTSEGLTTEAFF
TRBV5-6	TRBJ2-2	many	TRBD2	TGTGCCAGCAGCCTCGGGACTACCCTCACCGGGGAGCTGTTTTTT	CASSLGTTLTGELFF
TRBV7-3	TRBJ2-6	many	.	TGTGCCAGCAGGGACGGGGCTGGGGCCAACGTCCTGACTTTC	CASRDGAGANVLTF
TRBV27	TRBJ2-2	many	.	TGTGCCAGCAGTTTTCGGGGACCCGGGGAGCTGTTTTTT	CASSFRGPGELFF
TRBV28	TRBJ1-2	many	.	TGTGCCAGCAGTTTATCATGGGACTATGGCTACACCTTC	CASSLSWDYGYTF
TRBV29-1	TRBJ1-2	many	TRBD1	TGCAGCGTGGGGACAGGGGCTTTCGTCTATGGCTACACCTTC	CSVGTGAFVYGYTF
TRBV5-8	TRBJ2-3	many	.	TGTGCCAGCAGCCCTCAGCAGGAGGCGACAGATACGCAGTATTTT	CASSPQQEATDTQYF
TRBV2	TRBJ1-1	many	.	TGTGCCAGCGCCCCAAGGTTTTTCGTGAACACTGAAGCTTTCTTT	CASAPRFFVNTEAFF
TRBV6-2/TRBV6-3	TRBJ2-7	.	TRBD2	TGTGCCAGCAGTCGGGGGACTAGCGGGAGTAGGTCCTACGAGCAGTACTTC	CASSRGTSGSRSYEQYF
TRBV5-1	TRBJ1-1	.	.	TGCGCCAGCACCTCTACTGGGACTGAAGCTTTCTTT	CASTSTGTEAFF
TRBV2	TRBJ1-5	many	TRBD1	TGTGCCAGCAGTGTAACAGGGGAACAGCCCCAGCATTTT	CASSVTGEQPQHF
TRBV7-9	TRBJ2-7	.	.	TGTGCCAGCAGCTCTAGGGGGAGGGCCTCCACCTACGAGCAGTACTTC	CASSSRGRASTYEQYF
TRBV4-1	TRBJ2-3	.	.	TGCGCCAGCAGCCAGAGGCCTTTTAGAACAGATACGCAGTATTTT	CASSQRPFRTDTQYF
TRBV20-1	TRBJ2-3	many	.	TGCAGTGCTAGAAGGGTAGTTGGCACAGATACGCAGTATTTT	CSARRVVGTDTQYF
TRBV20-1	TRBJ2-5	once	.	TGCAGTGCGGACCAAGAGACCCAGTACTTC	CSADQETQYF
TRBV6-5	TRBJ2-1	few	TRBD2	TGTGCCAGCAGTTACGGGGGGGTCTCCTACAATGAGCAGTTCTTC	CASSYGGVSYNEQFF
TRBV11-2	TRBJ2-1	many	.	TGTGCCAGCAGCTTAGACCTGCCACACAATGAGCAGTTCTTC	CASSLDLPHNEQFF
TRBV20-1	TRBJ2-5	.	TRBD2	TGCAGTGCTAGAGGGACTAGCGGGAGAGAGGAGACCCAGTACTTC	CSARGTSGREETQYF
TRBV7-9	TRBJ1-4	many	.	TGTGCCAGCAGCCCCCGGGGGACGACTAATGAAAAACTGTTTTTT	CASSPRGTTNEKLFF
TRBV7-3	TRBJ2-1	.	.	TGTGCCAGCAGCTTAGGCCTCGGGAAGTGGCCTGGCCGCTACAATGAGCAGTTCTTC	CASSLGLGKWPGRYNEQFF
TRBV7-8	TRBJ2-1	many	.	TGTGCCAGCAGCCCATCGGCGGGATTCTACAATGAGCAGTTCTTC	CASSPSAGFYNEQFF
TRBV28	TRBJ2-3	many	TRBD1	TGTGCCAGCAGTCGACAGGGGAGAACAGATACGCAGTATTTT	CASSRQGRTDTQYF
TRBV29-1	TRBJ2-2	many	TRBD1	TGCAGCGTTTTTGGGACAGGGAGGGTCGGGGAGCTGTTTTTT	CSVFGTGRVGELFF
TRBV27	TRBJ2-1	many	.	TGTGCCAGCAGTTTGAGAGGGGTCGGTGAGCAGTTCTTC	CASSLRGVGEQFF